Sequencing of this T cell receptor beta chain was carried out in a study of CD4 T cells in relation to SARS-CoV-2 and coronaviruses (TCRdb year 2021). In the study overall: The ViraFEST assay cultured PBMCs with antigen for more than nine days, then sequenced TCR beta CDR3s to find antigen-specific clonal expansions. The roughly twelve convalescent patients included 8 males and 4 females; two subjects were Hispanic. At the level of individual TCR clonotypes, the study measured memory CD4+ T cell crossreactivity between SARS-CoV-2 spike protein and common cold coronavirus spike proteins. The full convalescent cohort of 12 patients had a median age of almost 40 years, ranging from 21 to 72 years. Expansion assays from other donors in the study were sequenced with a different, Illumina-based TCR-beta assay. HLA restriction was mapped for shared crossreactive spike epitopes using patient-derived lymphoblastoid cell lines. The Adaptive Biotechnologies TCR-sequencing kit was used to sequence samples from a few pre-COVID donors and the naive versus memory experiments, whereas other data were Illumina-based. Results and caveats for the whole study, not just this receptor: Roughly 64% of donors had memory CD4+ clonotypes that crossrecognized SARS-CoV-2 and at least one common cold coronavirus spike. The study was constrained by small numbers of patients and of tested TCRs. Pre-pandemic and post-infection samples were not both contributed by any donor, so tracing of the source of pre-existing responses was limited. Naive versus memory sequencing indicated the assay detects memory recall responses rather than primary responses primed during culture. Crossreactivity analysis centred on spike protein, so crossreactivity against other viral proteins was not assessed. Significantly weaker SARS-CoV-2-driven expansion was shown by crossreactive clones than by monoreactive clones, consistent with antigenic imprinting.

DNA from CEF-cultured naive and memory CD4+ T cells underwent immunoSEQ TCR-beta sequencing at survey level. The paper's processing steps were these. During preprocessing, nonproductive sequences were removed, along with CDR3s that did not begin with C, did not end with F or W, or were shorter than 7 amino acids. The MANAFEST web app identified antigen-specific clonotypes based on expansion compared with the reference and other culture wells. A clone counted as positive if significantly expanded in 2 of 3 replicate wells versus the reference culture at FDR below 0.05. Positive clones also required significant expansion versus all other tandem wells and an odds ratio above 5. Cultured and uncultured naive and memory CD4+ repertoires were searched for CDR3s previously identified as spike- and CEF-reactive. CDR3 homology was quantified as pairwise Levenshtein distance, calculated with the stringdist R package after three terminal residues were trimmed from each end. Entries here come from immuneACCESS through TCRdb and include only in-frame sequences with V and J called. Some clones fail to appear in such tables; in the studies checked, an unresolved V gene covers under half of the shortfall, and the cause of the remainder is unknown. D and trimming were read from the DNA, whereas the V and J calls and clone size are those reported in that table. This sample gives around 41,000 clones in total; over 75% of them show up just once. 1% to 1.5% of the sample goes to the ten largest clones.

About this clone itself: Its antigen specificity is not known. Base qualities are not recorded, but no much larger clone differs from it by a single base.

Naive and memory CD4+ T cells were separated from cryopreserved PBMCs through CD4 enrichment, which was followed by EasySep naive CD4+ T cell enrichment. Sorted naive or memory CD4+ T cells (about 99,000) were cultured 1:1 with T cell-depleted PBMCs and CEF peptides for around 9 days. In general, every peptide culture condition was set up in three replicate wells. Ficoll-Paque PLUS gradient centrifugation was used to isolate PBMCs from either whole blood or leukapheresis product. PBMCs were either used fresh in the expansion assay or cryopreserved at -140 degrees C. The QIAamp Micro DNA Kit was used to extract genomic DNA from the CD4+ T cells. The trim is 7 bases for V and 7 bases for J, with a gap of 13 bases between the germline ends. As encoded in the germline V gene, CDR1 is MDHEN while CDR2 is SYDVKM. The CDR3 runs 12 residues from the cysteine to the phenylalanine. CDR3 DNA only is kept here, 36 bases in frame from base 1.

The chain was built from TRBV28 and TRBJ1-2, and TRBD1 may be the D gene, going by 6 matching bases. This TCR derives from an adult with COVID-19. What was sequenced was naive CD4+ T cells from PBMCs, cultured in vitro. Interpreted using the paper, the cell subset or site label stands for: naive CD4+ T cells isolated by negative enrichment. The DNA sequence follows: TGTGCCAGCACCGTACAGGGAAGTGGCTACACCTTC. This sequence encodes CASTVQGSGYTF.